A selection of T cell receptor beta chains follows, all from one sample in a study of cytomegalovirus exposure and HLA in healthy donors. TCRdb keeps only in-frame clones here, not all; method: immunoSEQ multiplex PCR. Here the sample spans some 200,000 clones, around 80% being singletons. The sequencing sample was made of PBMCs. These receptors came from a middle-aged woman in good health and CMV-seronegative. Each CDR3 is given with its conserved first and last residue. A D gene is named only where the DNA matches it firmly. For some rows the clone size is stated as once, few or many, or as a class when expanded; others skip it.

D gene: .
J gene: TRBJ2-7
clone size: .
V gene: TRBV6-4
CDR3 DNA: TGTGCCAGCAAGGGACTCCAGGCCTACGAGCAGTACTTC
CDR3 protein: CASKGLQAYEQYF

D gene: .
J gene: TRBJ1-1
clone size: .
V gene: TRBV18
CDR3 DNA: TGTGCCAGCTCAACAGGGAGTTCAACTGAAGCTTTCTTT
CDR3 protein: CASSTGSSTEAFF

D gene: .
J gene: TRBJ1-3
clone size: .
V gene: TRBV2
CDR3 DNA: TGTGCCAGCAGTGGATACGAGGCCAGGGGCTCTGGAAACACCATATATTTT
CDR3 protein: CASSGYEARGSGNTIYF

D gene: .
J gene: TRBJ2-2
clone size: .
V gene: TRBV10-3
CDR3 DNA: TGTGCGACCCGGGGGGCCGCCGGGGAGCTGTTTTTT
CDR3 protein: CATRGAAGELFF

D gene: .
J gene: TRBJ1-2
clone size: .
V gene: TRBV6-5
CDR3 DNA: TGTGCCAGCAGTCCCCCGGGGGGAGGCTATGGCTACACCTTC
CDR3 protein: CASSPPGGGYGYTF

D gene: .
J gene: TRBJ1-1
clone size: .
V gene: TRBV30
CDR3 DNA: TGTGCCTGGAGTGTAGGGGTCCCAAACCAAGCTTTCTTT
CDR3 protein: CAWSVGVPNQAFF

D gene: .
J gene: TRBJ1-3
clone size: .
V gene: TRBV28
CDR3 DNA: TGTGCCAGCAGTCCCCGACAGGCTGGAAACACCATATATTTT
CDR3 protein: CASSPRQAGNTIYF

D gene: TRBD1
J gene: TRBJ1-1
clone size: .
V gene: TRBV7-2
CDR3 DNA: TGTGCCAGCAGCAGACCGGGACAGGGTTACGCTTTCTTT
CDR3 protein: CASSRPGQGYAFF

D gene: TRBD1
J gene: TRBJ1-5
clone size: .
V gene: TRBV7-9
CDR3 DNA: TGTGCCAGCAGCTCACAGGGGGGAAGTCAGCCCCAGCATTTT
CDR3 protein: CASSSQGGSQPQHF

D gene: .
J gene: TRBJ2-6
clone size: .
V gene: TRBV14
CDR3 DNA: TGTGCCAGCAGCCAAGGAGAGGGCAGGGGCTCTGGGGCCAACGTCCTGACTTTC
CDR3 protein: CASSQGEGRGSGANVLTF

D gene: TRBD1
J gene: TRBJ1-3
clone size: few
V gene: TRBV6-6
CDR3 DNA: TGTGCCAGCAGACTGGACAGGGGGCCCGGAAACACCATATATTTT
CDR3 protein: CASRLDRGPGNTIYF

D gene: .
J gene: TRBJ1-3
clone size: few
V gene: TRBV7-2
CDR3 DNA: TGTGCCAGCAGCTTAAGTACACAGGCTGGAAACACCATATATTTT
CDR3 protein: CASSLSTQAGNTIYF

D gene: TRBD1
J gene: TRBJ1-5
clone size: once
V gene: TRBV5-1
CDR3 DNA: TGCGCCAGCAGCGAGGGACAGGGGATCTCGACCCAGCATTTT
CDR3 protein: CASSEGQGISTQHF

D gene: TRBD2
J gene: TRBJ2-2
clone size: .
V gene: TRBV9
CDR3 DNA: TGTGCCAGCAGCGTATTGGCGGGGGGGCCGAGGAACACCGGGGAGCTGTTTTTT
CDR3 protein: CASSVLAGGPRNTGELFF

D gene: .
J gene: TRBJ2-5
clone size: .
V gene: TRBV10-3
CDR3 DNA: TGTGCCATCAGTGAGGAGACGGGAGTAAGCTACCAAGAGACCCAGTACTTC
CDR3 protein: CAISEETGVSYQETQYF

D gene: TRBD1
J gene: TRBJ2-1
clone size: .
V gene: TRBV2
CDR3 DNA: TGTGCCAGCAGGACAGGGGATAGGAATGAGCAGTTCTTC
CDR3 protein: CASRTGDRNEQFF

D gene: .
J gene: TRBJ1-1
clone size: .
V gene: TRBV6-1
CDR3 DNA: TGTGCCAGCAGCGTTACTGTAACTGAAGCTTTCTTT
CDR3 protein: CASSVTVTEAFF

D gene: TRBD2
J gene: TRBJ2-3
clone size: .
V gene: TRBV4-1
CDR3 DNA: TGCGCCAGCAGCCACCAACTAGCGGGGGGCACAGATACGCAGTATTTT
CDR3 protein: CASSHQLAGGTDTQYF

D gene: TRBD1
J gene: TRBJ2-3
clone size: .
V gene: TRBV23-1
CDR3 DNA: TGCGCCAGCAGTCAAAAGACAGGGGGCCGCACAGATACGCAGTATTTT
CDR3 protein: CASSQKTGGRTDTQYF

D gene: .
J gene: TRBJ1-2
clone size: .
V gene: TRBV30
CDR3 DNA: TGTGCCTGGAGTGTAGGTGTAGGGGTCTACACCTTC
CDR3 protein: CAWSVGVGVYTF

D gene: TRBD1
J gene: TRBJ2-7
clone size: .
V gene: TRBV2
CDR3 DNA: TGTGCCAGCAGACGGGACAGGACCTACGAGCAGTACTTC
CDR3 protein: CASRRDRTYEQYF

D gene: .
J gene: TRBJ2-7
clone size: .
V gene: TRBV5-5
CDR3 DNA: TGTGCCAGCAGCTTGGCCGTACAGGCCGAGTACTTC
CDR3 protein: CASSLAVQAEYF

D gene: .
J gene: TRBJ1-2
clone size: .
V gene: TRBV7-9
CDR3 DNA: TGTGCCAGCAGCTTAGCGCTACTAGGGATCGGCTACACCTTC
CDR3 protein: CASSLALLGIGYTF

D gene: TRBD1
J gene: TRBJ1-6
clone size: .
V gene: TRBV7-2
CDR3 DNA: TGTGCCAGCAGCTTAGACAGGGGGAGTTATAATTCACCCCTCCACTTT
CDR3 protein: CASSLDRGSYNSPLHF

D gene: .
J gene: TRBJ2-7
clone size: .
V gene: TRBV15
CDR3 DNA: TGTGCCACCAGCTTCACAGGGTCCTACGAGCAGTACTTC
CDR3 protein: CATSFTGSYEQYF